The present entry profiles one T cell receptor (beta chain) with its context. What it binds is unknown. Trimming took 1 base from V and 0 from J, leaving 16 bases between them. Looked up from germline, CDR1 is SGHRS and CDR2 is YFSETQ. The CDR3 is made up of 18 amino acids. Going into DNA extraction, samples held roughly 0.95-10 million cryopreserved PBMC. The sample belongs to a study of long-term antiretroviral therapy in people with HIV. Whole-study results and caveats: Clones expanded before ART dominated the repertoire at all time points. Although diversity increased after ART, it remained lower than in transplant donor controls.

Researchers ran immunoSEQ v3.0 at survey level. Produced via immunoSEQ multiplex PCR; TCRdb's table is partial and in-frame only. The sample carries over 40,000 clones, approximately 94% recorded once. This clonotype originated in a young man with HIV. Sequenced material: unsorted PBMCs, taken roughly 9.5 years after starting antiretroviral therapy. The chain is built from TRBV5-1 and TRBJ2-2; D is unclear. For the CDR3, the DNA is TGCGCCAGCAGCTTGCGGCCAAGGACCGACACGAACACCGGGGAGCTGTTTTTT. This codes for CASSLRPRTDTNTGELFF.